Listed below are T cell receptor beta chains from one sample, sequenced in a study of post-analysis software for immune sequencing data. In TCRdb, the PCR reads were re-called with MiXCR into one record per CDR3 protein. The data hold roughly 870,000 distinct CDR3 sequences, with approximately 53% observed a single time. The sequenced sample was blood. These receptors were taken from a girl aged 10 to 17 with multiple sclerosis. Both conserved end residues are part of each CDR3. A D gene is named only where the DNA matches it firmly. Size tells how often a clone was seen (once, few, many) or the class of an expanded clone, and some rows leave it out.

cdr3_aa: CASSPASSGGRTDTQYF
cdr3_nt: TGCGCCAGCAGCCCAGCTTCAAGCGGGGGCCGCACAGATACGCAGTATTTT
d_call: TRBD2
clone_size: few
j_call: TRBJ2-3
v_call: TRBV5-1

cdr3_aa: CASSPWTGYNEQFF
cdr3_nt: TGTGCCAGCAGTCCGTGGACAGGATACAATGAGCAGTTCTTC
d_call: TRBD1
clone_size: -
j_call: TRBJ2-1
v_call: TRBV6-6

cdr3_aa: CASSGLGGGRTDTQYF
cdr3_nt: TGTGCCAGCAGCGGCCTAGGCGGGGGGCGCACAGATACGCAGTATTTT
d_call: TRBD2
clone_size: -
j_call: TRBJ2-3
v_call: TRBV7-9

cdr3_aa: CATSGGDRGQPQHF
cdr3_nt: TGTGCCACCAGCGGGGGGGACAGGGGACAGCCCCAGCATTTT
d_call: TRBD1
clone_size: -
j_call: TRBJ1-5
v_call: TRBV15

cdr3_aa: CASSQMTGARETQYF
cdr3_nt: TGTGCCAGCAGTCAAATGACAGGGGCGAGAGAGACCCAGTACTTC
d_call: TRBD1
clone_size: -
j_call: TRBJ2-5
v_call: TRBV12-3/TRBV12-4

cdr3_aa: CASSLPSSGGHNSPLHF
cdr3_nt: TGTGCCAGCAGCTTACCCTCCTCGGGGGGGCACAATTCACCCCTCCACTTT
d_call: -
clone_size: -
j_call: TRBJ1-6
v_call: TRBV5-5

cdr3_aa: CASRLDRTDTQYF
cdr3_nt: TGTGCCAGCAGGCTAGACCGCACAGATACGCAGTATTTT
d_call: -
clone_size: -
j_call: TRBJ2-3
v_call: TRBV6-5

cdr3_aa: CASSFQPSYEQYF
cdr3_nt: TGTGCCAGCAGCTTTCAGCCTTCCTACGAGCAGTACTTC
d_call: -
clone_size: -
j_call: TRBJ2-7
v_call: TRBV7-9

cdr3_aa: CASSQVAGYNEQFF
cdr3_nt: TGTGCCAGCAGCCAAGTAGCGGGATACAATGAGCAGTTCTTC
d_call: TRBD2
clone_size: -
j_call: TRBJ2-1
v_call: TRBV3-1

cdr3_aa: CSVGPDRDGYGYTF
cdr3_nt: TGCAGCGTAGGGCCGGACAGGGACGGCTATGGCTACACCTTC
d_call: TRBD1
clone_size: few
j_call: TRBJ1-2
v_call: TRBV29-1

cdr3_aa: CSGLTYNEQFF
cdr3_nt: TGCAGCGGCCTGACCTACAATGAGCAGTTCTTC
d_call: -
clone_size: once
j_call: TRBJ2-1
v_call: TRBV29-1

cdr3_aa: CASSLAGQYGGKNIQYF
cdr3_nt: TGCGCCAGCAGCTTGGCCGGACAGTACGGAGGCAAAAACATTCAGTACTTC
d_call: -
clone_size: -
j_call: TRBJ2-4
v_call: TRBV5-1

cdr3_aa: CASSLVHSARDTQYF
cdr3_nt: TGCGCCAGCAGCTTGGTACATTCGGCGAGGGATACGCAGTATTTT
d_call: -
clone_size: -
j_call: TRBJ2-3
v_call: TRBV5-1

cdr3_aa: CASSLSPRTNSYEQYF
cdr3_nt: TGTGCCAGCAGTTTATCCCCCAGGACGAACTCCTACGAGCAGTACTTC
d_call: -
clone_size: once
j_call: TRBJ2-7
v_call: TRBV27

cdr3_aa: CASRSSGSSYNEQFF
cdr3_nt: TGTGCCAGTAGGAGTAGCGGGAGCTCCTACAATGAGCAGTTCTTC
d_call: TRBD2
clone_size: -
j_call: TRBJ2-1
v_call: TRBV2

cdr3_aa: CSVREERDLDEQFF
cdr3_nt: TGCAGTGTACGGGAGGAGCGGGATCTCGATGAGCAGTTCTTC
d_call: TRBD2
clone_size: -
j_call: TRBJ2-1
v_call: TRBV20-1

cdr3_aa: CSVVQGDGGGQFF
cdr3_nt: TGCAGCGTTGTACAGGGCGACGGTGGTGGGCAGTTCTTC
d_call: -
clone_size: -
j_call: TRBJ2-1
v_call: TRBV29-1

cdr3_aa: CTSSTTGGNIQYF
cdr3_nt: TGTACCAGCAGTACTACAGGGGGAAACATTCAGTACTTC
d_call: TRBD1
clone_size: -
j_call: TRBJ2-4
v_call: TRBV7-3

cdr3_aa: CASSLAGGGIYNEQFF
cdr3_nt: TGCGCCAGCAGCTTGGCCGGAGGGGGAATTTACAATGAGCAGTTCTTC
d_call: -
clone_size: -
j_call: TRBJ2-1
v_call: TRBV5-1

cdr3_aa: CASSFSGSETQYF
cdr3_nt: TGCGCCAGCAGCTTTAGCGGGAGCGAGACCCAGTACTTC
d_call: TRBD2
clone_size: -
j_call: TRBJ2-5
v_call: TRBV5-1

cdr3_aa: CATSRALAGGWQFF
cdr3_nt: TGTGCCACCAGCAGAGCACTAGCGGGAGGCTGGCAGTTCTTC
d_call: TRBD2
clone_size: -
j_call: TRBJ2-1
v_call: TRBV15

cdr3_aa: CASSQGAGGAFSNQPQHF
cdr3_nt: TGTGCCAGCTCCCAGGGGGCAGGGGGCGCGTTTAGCAATCAGCCCCAGCATTTT
d_call: TRBD1
clone_size: -
j_call: TRBJ1-5
v_call: TRBV6-1

cdr3_aa: CSARDLREVSDEQFF
cdr3_nt: TGCAGTGCTAGAGATCTTAGGGAAGTTAGTGATGAGCAGTTCTTC
d_call: -
clone_size: -
j_call: TRBJ2-1
v_call: TRBV20-1

cdr3_aa: CASSSGLAKPNEQFF
cdr3_nt: TGTGCCAGCAGCTCGGGACTAGCGAAGCCCAATGAGCAGTTCTTC
d_call: TRBD2
clone_size: -
j_call: TRBJ2-1
v_call: TRBV7-9

cdr3_aa: CSACRGLNTEAFF
cdr3_nt: TGCAGCGCTTGCCGGGGTCTGAACACTGAAGCTTTCTTT
d_call: -
clone_size: few
j_call: TRBJ1-1
v_call: TRBV29-1

cdr3_aa: CASSGTKYNEQFF
cdr3_nt: TGTGCCAGCAGCGGGACTAAGTACAATGAGCAGTTCTTC
d_call: TRBD2
clone_size: few
j_call: TRBJ2-1
v_call: TRBV2

cdr3_aa: CSARDRGQGASIDYNEQFF
cdr3_nt: TGCAGTGCTAGAGACAGGGGACAGGGGGCATCGATCGATTACAATGAGCAGTTCTTC
d_call: TRBD1
clone_size: -
j_call: TRBJ2-1
v_call: TRBV20-1

cdr3_aa: CASSSARDRGYGYTF
cdr3_nt: TGTGCCAGCAGTTCCGCCCGGGACAGGGGCTATGGCTACACCTTC
d_call: TRBD1
clone_size: -
j_call: TRBJ1-2
v_call: TRBV6-6

cdr3_aa: CSVSKLAGGPWETQYF
cdr3_nt: TGCAGCGTCTCTAAACTAGCGGGAGGGCCTTGGGAGACCCAGTACTTC
d_call: TRBD2
clone_size: few
j_call: TRBJ2-5
v_call: TRBV29-1

cdr3_aa: CASTSFAGGSYNSPLHF
cdr3_nt: TGTGCCAGCACGTCGTTCGCCGGGGGCTCCTATAATTCACCCCTCCACTTT
d_call: -
clone_size: -
j_call: TRBJ1-6
v_call: TRBV6-6

cdr3_aa: CASSKGAWGQGSETQYF
cdr3_nt: TGTGCCAGCAGTAAAGGGGCGTGGGGACAGGGTTCAGAGACCCAGTACTTC
d_call: TRBD1
clone_size: -
j_call: TRBJ2-5
v_call: TRBV12-3/TRBV12-4

cdr3_aa: CASSLDTGPPYGYTF
cdr3_nt: TGTGCCAGCAGCTTAGATACGGGCCCCCCCTATGGCTACACCTTC
d_call: -
clone_size: -
j_call: TRBJ1-2
v_call: TRBV7-9

cdr3_aa: CAWSVQAAGGYTF
cdr3_nt: TGTGCCTGGAGTGTACAGGCGGCGGGGGGCTACACCTTC
d_call: -
clone_size: -
j_call: TRBJ1-2
v_call: TRBV30

cdr3_aa: CASSSTGTYSNQPQHF
cdr3_nt: TGTGCCAGTAGTTCCACGGGCACATATAGCAATCAGCCCCAGCATTTT
d_call: -
clone_size: -
j_call: TRBJ1-5
v_call: TRBV19

cdr3_aa: CASSYSKWIGGISTDTQYF
cdr3_nt: TGTGCCAGCAGTTACTCGAAGTGGATAGGAGGTATAAGCACAGATACGCAGTATTTT
d_call: -
clone_size: -
j_call: TRBJ2-3
v_call: TRBV6-5

cdr3_aa: CSVDGQGRNTEAFF
cdr3_nt: TGCAGCGTTGACGGTCAGGGGCGGAACACTGAAGCTTTCTTT
d_call: -
clone_size: few
j_call: TRBJ1-1
v_call: TRBV29-1

cdr3_aa: CASSPGDSKTEQYF
cdr3_nt: TGTGCCAGCAGCCCAGGGGACAGTAAGACCGAGCAGTACTTC
d_call: TRBD1
clone_size: -
j_call: TRBJ2-7
v_call: TRBV7-6

cdr3_aa: CASSRDAGETQYF
cdr3_nt: TGTGCCAGCAGCCGGGACGCCGGGGAGACCCAGTACTTC
d_call: -
clone_size: -
j_call: TRBJ2-5
v_call: TRBV7-3

cdr3_aa: CAISESGLPNQPQHF
cdr3_nt: TGTGCCATCAGTGAGTCTGGGCTGCCCAATCAGCCCCAGCATTTT
d_call: -
clone_size: -
j_call: TRBJ1-5
v_call: TRBV10-3

cdr3_aa: CASRSGQGNYGYTF
cdr3_nt: TGTGCCAGCAGGTCGGGACAGGGAAACTATGGCTACACCTTC
d_call: TRBD1
clone_size: -
j_call: TRBJ1-2
v_call: TRBV2

cdr3_aa: CAIRTGTNNEQFF
cdr3_nt: TGTGCCATCAGGACAGGGACGAACAATGAGCAGTTCTTC
d_call: TRBD1
clone_size: -
j_call: TRBJ2-1
v_call: TRBV10-3

cdr3_aa: CASSPNRQRSSYEQYF
cdr3_nt: TGCGCCAGCAGCCCGAACCGACAGAGGAGCTCCTACGAGCAGTACTTC
d_call: -
clone_size: -
j_call: TRBJ2-7
v_call: TRBV5-1

cdr3_aa: CASSPLAGRGLWETQYF
cdr3_nt: TGTGCCAGCAGCCCCCTGGCGGGCAGGGGGCTATGGGAGACCCAGTACTTC
d_call: TRBD1
clone_size: once
j_call: TRBJ2-5
v_call: TRBV11-2

cdr3_aa: CASSLGQGRPSGGYTF
cdr3_nt: TGCGCCAGCAGCTTAGGACAGGGTCGACCCAGCGGTGGCTACACCTTC
d_call: TRBD1
clone_size: once
j_call: TRBJ1-2
v_call: TRBV5-1

cdr3_aa: CASRGAANREQFF
cdr3_nt: TGTGCCAGCCGGGGGGCTGCCAACCGTGAGCAGTTCTTC
d_call: -
clone_size: -
j_call: TRBJ2-1
v_call: TRBV6-5

cdr3_aa: CASRTRGVYGYTF
cdr3_nt: TGTGCCAGCAGAACGAGGGGGGTGTATGGCTACACCTTC
d_call: -
clone_size: -
j_call: TRBJ1-2
v_call: TRBV6-5

cdr3_aa: CASSHPQRTGGPNTEAFF
cdr3_nt: TGCGCCAGCAGCCACCCGCAAAGGACAGGGGGACCGAACACTGAAGCTTTCTTT
d_call: TRBD1
clone_size: -
j_call: TRBJ1-1
v_call: TRBV4-1

cdr3_aa: CASSLGDRTRQPQHF
cdr3_nt: TGCGCCAGCAGCCTTGGGGACAGAACGCGCCAGCCCCAGCATTTT
d_call: TRBD1
clone_size: -
j_call: TRBJ1-5
v_call: TRBV5-1

cdr3_aa: CASSRTGPNTEAFF
cdr3_nt: TGCGCCAGCAGCAGAACGGGACCGAACACTGAAGCTTTCTTT
d_call: -
clone_size: -
j_call: TRBJ1-1
v_call: TRBV5-1

cdr3_aa: CSASVDYEQYF
cdr3_nt: TGCAGTGCTAGTGTCGATTACGAGCAGTACTTC
d_call: -
clone_size: few
j_call: TRBJ2-7
v_call: TRBV20-1

cdr3_aa: CASSPLGQVGELFF
cdr3_nt: TGTGCCAGCTCACCACTGGGGCAGGTCGGGGAGCTGTTTTTT
d_call: -
clone_size: -
j_call: TRBJ2-2
v_call: TRBV18

cdr3_aa: CASSLGFRDRVPYEQYF
cdr3_nt: TGCGCCAGCAGCTTGGGGTTCCGGGACAGGGTCCCTTACGAGCAGTACTTC
d_call: TRBD1
clone_size: few
j_call: TRBJ2-7
v_call: TRBV5-1

cdr3_aa: CASSVAQGSYNEQFF
cdr3_nt: TGTGCCAGCAGCGTAGCGCAGGGAAGCTACAATGAGCAGTTCTTC
d_call: -
clone_size: -
j_call: TRBJ2-1
v_call: TRBV9

cdr3_aa: CASSQPPGLAGEDEQFF
cdr3_nt: TGCGCCAGCAGCCAACCCCCGGGACTAGCGGGGGAAGATGAGCAGTTCTTC
d_call: TRBD2
clone_size: few
j_call: TRBJ2-1
v_call: TRBV4-1

cdr3_aa: CASRESSDRAYEQYF
cdr3_nt: TGCGCCAGCAGAGAGAGTTCGGACAGGGCCTACGAGCAGTACTTC
d_call: TRBD1
clone_size: -
j_call: TRBJ2-7
v_call: TRBV5-1